This T cell receptor beta chain was obtained from a study of blood T cell repertoires in COVID-19. Study in general: PBMCs, B-cell-depleted T cells, or T cells provided the cDNA or gDNA that made up the material.

V shed 0 bases and J shed 0 bases, with 9 bases lying between them. The germline V gene has CDR1 MNHEY and CDR2 SMNVEV (reference sequence). This CDR3 spans 15 amino acids. TCRdb's table, derived via immunoSEQ multiplex PCR, lists solely in-frame clones and lacks some. Among roughly 260,000 clones listed, about 90% were seen once. Sequenced: PBMCs or T cells enriched from blood (not recorded which). This chain uses TRBV27 with TRBJ2-7; D is unresolved. The sequence was obtained from a human donor in a cohort exposed to, infected with or recovered from COVID-19 (not recorded which). The donor label of this sample is uncertain. CDR3 DNA sequence: TGTGCCAGCAGTTTATCGCGGCCGCGCTCCTACGAGCAGTACTTC. Its protein is CASSLSRPRSYEQYF.